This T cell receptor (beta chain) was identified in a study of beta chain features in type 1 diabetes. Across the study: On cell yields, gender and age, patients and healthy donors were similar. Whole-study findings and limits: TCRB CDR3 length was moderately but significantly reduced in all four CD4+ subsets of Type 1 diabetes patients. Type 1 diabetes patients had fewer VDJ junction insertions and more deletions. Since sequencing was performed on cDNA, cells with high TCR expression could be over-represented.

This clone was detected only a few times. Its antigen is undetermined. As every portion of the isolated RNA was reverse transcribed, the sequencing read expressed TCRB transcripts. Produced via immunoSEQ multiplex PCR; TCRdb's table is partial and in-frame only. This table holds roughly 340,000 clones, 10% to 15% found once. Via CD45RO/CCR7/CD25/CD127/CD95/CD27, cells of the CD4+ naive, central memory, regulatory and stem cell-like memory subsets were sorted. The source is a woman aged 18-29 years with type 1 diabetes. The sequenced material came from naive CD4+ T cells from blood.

The CDR3: CASSLGLAARNTGELFF. Here the CDR3 DNA reads TGCGCCAGCAGCTTAGGACTAGCGGCAAGGAACACCGGGGAGCTGTTTTTT. The V call is TRBV5-1, the J call TRBJ2-2, with 10 positions matching TRBD2. The germline CDR1 and CDR2 sequences are SGHRS and YFSETQ. The ends lost 2 bases at V and 1 base at J; junction bases unmatched: 5. The CDR3 has 17 amino acids.